This entry features one TCR beta chain sequence. The sample is drawn from a study of OX40 agonist ivuxolimab in advanced cancers. Clones were sequenced by immunoSEQ multiplex PCR, and TCRdb holds only the in-frame ones, with some missing. Of around 100,000 clones in the sample, nearly 90% are singletons; the top ten hold around 0.16%. The sequenced sample was CD4+ or CD8+ T cells sorted from blood, obtained in a trial of the OX40 agonist ivuxolimab. This clonotype originated in an adult with an advanced solid tumor such as melanoma, head and neck, liver or kidney cancer.

The CDR3 DNA is TGTGCCAGCAGTTCCCTTCCGGGAGGAGGCACAGATACGCAGTATTTT. Translating gives CASSSLPGGGTDTQYF. This chain uses TRBV6-6 with TRBJ2-3; 7 bases are shared with TRBD2. The CDR3 sequence is 16 residues long. CDR1 is MNHNY and CDR2 is SVGAGI in the germline V gene (reference sequence). Trimming removed 4 bases from V and 1 base from J; junction bases left unmatched: 8.